The 23 T cell receptor beta chains reported below all come from one sample, sequenced in a study of cytomegalovirus exposure and HLA in healthy donors. Amplification used 60 Vbeta primers and 13 Jbeta primers. Profiling relied on immunoSEQ multiplex PCR, and the TCRdb table lists in-frame clones only, not all of them. The sample yields approximately 210,000 clones, of which the top ten take up over 0.75%. The sample was PBMCs. These receptors originate from a woman in her twenties or thirties in good health and CMV-seropositive.

The rearrangement uses TRBV5-1 and TRBJ2-3, with 12 bases fitting TRBD2. The CDR3 loop spans 15 amino acids. The germline CDR1 and CDR2 sequences are SGHRS and YFSETQ. V shed 3 bases and J 4 bases; nucleotides not matched to a gene: 3. CDR3 coding DNA: TGCGCCAGCAGCTGGCTAGCGGGAGGGCCAGATACGCAGTATTTT. It translates to CASSWLAGGPDTQYF.

The rearrangement links TRBV14 to TRBJ2-6, with a tentative D call TRBD1 (6 bases). There are 18 residues in the CDR3. CDR1 SGHDN and CDR2 FVKESK come from the germline V gene. V lost 4 bases, J lost 0 bases, and 16 bases lay in between. The CDR3 is CASSRGRGGSSGANVLTF. CDR3 nucleotides: TGTGCCAGCAGCCGGGGACGAGGGGGAAGCTCTGGGGCCAACGTCCTGACTTTC.

The chain is built from TRBV4-1 and TRBJ1-1, with D hard to call. The CDR3 runs to 14 residues. Germline lookup yields CDR1 MGHRA and CDR2 YSYEKL. Trimming removed 1 base at V and 2 bases at J, with 8 bases between. DNA for the CDR3: TGCGCCAGCAGCCAAGTGGGCAGCAACACTGAAGCTTTCTTT. The encoded protein is CASSQVGSNTEAFF.

The CDR3 here is CASSLDLPNTDTQYF. CDR3 DNA sequence: TGCGCCAGCAGCCTGGACCTACCGAACACAGATACGCAGTATTTT. The chain uses TRBV5-1 and TRBJ2-3; D not resolved. The CDR3 totals 15 residues. CDR1 SGHRS and CDR2 YFSETQ come from the germline V gene. V was pared by 4 bases and J by 2 bases, with 14 bases between.

V is TRBV5-1 and J is TRBJ2-7; 9 bases agree with TRBD1. The V gene end was trimmed by 4 bases and the J gene end by 5 bases; junction bases not matched to a gene: 13. The CDR3 is 16 residues long. Per germline, CDR1 SGHRS and CDR2 YFSETQ. CDR3 loop: CASSPSFGQGSNEQYF. CDR3 nucleotides: TGCGCCAGCAGCCCCTCTTTCGGACAGGGGTCCAACGAGCAGTACTTC.

J is TRBJ2-1 and V is TRBV5-1; TRBD1 aligns across 11 bases. The CDR3 covers 16 residues. V shed 3 bases and J 7 bases; nucleotides not matched to a gene: 9. CDR1 and CDR2 from the germline V gene are SGHRS and YFSETQ. CDR3 in amino acids: CASSSTGTGGMNEQFF. CDR3 sequence (DNA): TGCGCCAGCAGCTCAACCGGGACAGGGGGGATGAATGAGCAGTTCTTC. The entire variable domain, with the rest obtained from reference TRBV5-1 and TRBJ2-1, is as follows: KAGVTQTPRYLIKTRGQQVTLSCSPISGHRSVSWYQQTPGQGLQFLFEYFSETQRNKGNFPGRFSGRQFSNSRSEMNVSTLELGDSALYLCASSSTGTGGMNEQFFGPGTRLTVL.

The chain employs TRBV15 and TRBJ2-6; D is possibly TRBD2 (5 bases). V lost 6 bases and J 0 bases, leaving 12 bases between the germline ends. Germline CDR1 LNHNV, CDR2 YYDKDF (reference sequence). This CDR3 has 16 residues. CDR3 nucleotides: TGTGCCACCAGGGACGGACTTTTCTCTGGGGCCAACGTCCTGACTTTC. As protein: CATRDGLFSGANVLTF.

The gene calls are TRBV7-8 and TRBJ2-4, with D possibly being TRBD2 (6 bases). The V and J ends lost 6 bases and 9 bases respectively, with 24 bases between them. Germline V gene lookup returns CDR1 SGHVS and CDR2 FQNEAQ. This CDR3 is built from 16 residues. CDR3 amino acids: CASRGGTGLARGIQYF. In nucleotides, the CDR3 is TGTGCCAGCAGGGGGGGAACCGGGCTTGCAAGGGGCATTCAGTACTTC.

V gene TRBV7-2 combines with J gene TRBJ2-7, with TRBD2 matching 8 bases. CDR1 and CDR2 (germline): SGHTA, FQGNSA. CDR3 length: 18 residues. V gave up 5 bases and J gave up 2 bases; unmatched junction bases: 17. Written as DNA, the CDR3 is TGTGCCAGCAGCCTTTCCGAGTTTTTCCGGGAGGGTACCTACGAGCAGTACTTC. This encodes CASSLSEFFREGTYEQYF.

The rearrangement links TRBV29-1 to TRBJ2-1; 15 bases fit TRBD2. The germline CDR1 and CDR2 sequences are SQVTM and ANQGSEA. The CDR3 consists of 16 residues. The V gene end was trimmed by 6 bases and the J gene end by 2 bases; junction bases not matched to a gene: 5. The CDR3 reads CSVPGTSGGTYNEQFF. The CDR3 DNA follows: TGCAGCGTCCCCGGGACTAGCGGGGGGACCTACAATGAGCAGTTCTTC.

The chain joins TRBV9 to TRBJ2-1, with a weak D call TRBD2 (5 bases). This CDR3 comprises 19 residues. Deletions cut 2 bases from V and 0 bases from J, with 21 bases between. Germline V gives CDR1 SGDLS, CDR2 YYNGEE. The CDR3 DNA reads as TGTGCCAGCAGCGTGGGAGCTTCGAGCCTAATAAGCTCCTACAATGAGCAGTTCTTC. Amino acid sequence: CASSVGASSLISSYNEQFF. Combining the CDR3 with reference TRBV9 and TRBJ2-1 gives the whole variable domain DSGVTQTPKHLITATGQRVTLRCSPRSGDLSVYWYQQSLDQGLQFLIQYYNGEERAKGNILERFSAQQFPDLHSELNLSSLELGDSALYFCASSVGASSLISSYNEQFFGPGTRLTVL.

The chain uses TRBV4-1 and TRBJ2-5; 7 positions match TRBD2. The end of the DNA aligns better with TRBJ2-7, so the J call may be wrong. This CDR3 spans 14 amino acids. CDR1 and CDR2 (germline): MGHRA, YSYEKL. Here the CDR3 reads CASSQDWGGYEQYF. The CDR3 DNA reads TGCGCCAGCAGCCAAGATTGGGGGGGCTACGAGCAGTACTTC.

The chain has TRBV6-5 and TRBJ1-6; TRBD1 aligns across 9 bases. V was clipped by 6 bases and J by 9 bases; unmatched bases: 6. In germline, CDR1 is MNHEY, CDR2 SVGAGI. This CDR3 has 14 amino acids. Here the CDR3 reads CASRKQGAGSPLHF. The CDR3 DNA follows: TGTGCCAGCAGAAAACAGGGGGCCGGTTCACCCCTCCACTTT.

The chain links TRBV18 to TRBJ2-1; 10 nucleotides line up with TRBD2. Germline V lookup: CDR1 KGHSH, CDR2 LQKENI. The CDR3 is 16 amino acids. Trimming at V came to 8 bases and at J to 0 bases, leaving 7 bases not matched to a gene. For the CDR3, the DNA is TGTGCCAGCCTTTGGACTAGCGGCCGCTCCTACAATGAGCAGTTCTTC. The encoded protein is CASLWTSGRSYNEQFF.

Comments on this clone: Different DNA sequences within this sample yield the same CDR3. J is TRBJ2-5 and V is TRBV6-1; D gene uncertain. V lost 8 bases and J 0 bases, leaving 7 bases between the germline ends. CDR1 and CDR2 (germline): MNHNS, SASEGT. The CDR3 sequence is 12 residues long. The CDR3 nucleotides are TGTGCCAGCTCCCGGGACCAAGAGACCCAGTACTTC. Protein product: CASSRDQETQYF.

The rearrangement links TRBV14 to TRBJ1-1; TRBD1 is a possible D gene (5 bases). V dropped 4 bases and J dropped 0 bases, with 12 bases sitting between them. The germline CDR1 and CDR2 sequences are SGHDN and FVKESK. This CDR3 is built from 15 residues. This CDR3 reads CASSPVGVMNTEAFF. For the CDR3, the DNA is TGTGCCAGCAGCCCTGTAGGGGTGATGAACACTGAAGCTTTCTTT. The full variable domain, with the rest looked up from reference TRBV14 and TRBJ1-1, is EAGVTQFPSHSVIEKGQTVTLRCDPISGHDNLYWYRRVMGKEIKFLLHFVKESKQDESGMPNNRFLAERTGGTYSTLKVQPAELEDSGVYFCASSPVGVMNTEAFFGQGTRLTVV.

V usage is TRBV10-2 and J usage is TRBJ1-2; tentatively, D is TRBD1 (5 bases). The ends were cut back, 0 bases at V and 0 bases at J, with 8 bases in the middle. The CDR3 consists of 15 residues. Germline V gene sequence: CDR1 WSHSY, CDR2 SAAADI. DNA of the CDR3: TGCGCCAGCAGTGAGTCGCAGGGAACTAACTATGGCTACACCTTC. Residues: CASSESQGTNYGYTF.

The genes are TRBV15 and TRBJ1-5; D may be TRBD1 (5 bases). CDR3 length: 12 amino acids. V was trimmed by 6 bases and J by 4 bases, leaving 7 bases between them. The germline CDR1 and CDR2 sequences are LNHNV and YYDKDF (reference sequence). The CDR3 DNA sequence: TGTGCCACCAGTAAGGGGAATCAGCCCCAGCATTTT. Protein: CATSKGNQPQHF. The variable domain in full, with the rest retrieved from reference TRBV15 and TRBJ1-5, is DAMVIQNPRYQVTQFGKPVTLSCSQTLNHNVMYWYQQKSSQAPKLLFHYYDKDFNNEADTPDNFQSRRPNTSFCFLDIRSPGLGDTAMYLCATSKGNQPQHFGDGTRLSIL.

V and J are TRBV7-9 and TRBJ2-7, with a weak D call TRBD1 (5 bases). V lost 5 bases to trimming and J lost 1 base, with 12 bases between them. Germline V lookup: CDR1 SEHNR, CDR2 FQNEAQ (reference sequence). This CDR3 spans 14 amino acids. CDR3 residues: CASSLPGASYEQYF. The CDR3 bases are TGTGCCAGCAGCCTCCCTGGGGCTTCCTACGAGCAGTACTTC.

This chain links TRBV13 with TRBJ1-6; 7 bases are shared with TRBD1. This CDR3 has 15 amino acids. The V gene's germline CDR1 is PRHDT and CDR2 FYEKMQ (reference sequence). Trimming took 0 bases from V and 9 from J; bases not matched to a gene: 5. The CDR3, as DNA: TGTGCCAGCAGCTTAGGGACAGGGTTTCTTTCACCCCTCCACTTT. This translates into CASSLGTGFLSPLHF.

The chain combines TRBV4-1 with TRBJ2-7; 8 bases are shared with TRBD1. Germline CDR1 is MGHRA and CDR2 is YSYEKL. Trimming took 5 bases from V and 6 from J; bases not matched to a gene: 3. CDR3 length: 12 amino acids. The CDR3 spells CASSGQGAEQYF. The CDR3 DNA sequence: TGCGCCAGCAGCGGACAGGGAGCCGAGCAGTACTTC.

The V gene is TRBV4-1, the J gene TRBJ2-5; 11 bases match TRBD1. Trimming cost V 4 bases and J 4 bases; bases outside gene matches: 8. The germline V gene has CDR1 MGHRA and CDR2 YSYEKL. The CDR3 length is 16 residues. The CDR3 spells CASSPGQGVRTETQYF. The CDR3 DNA sequence: TGCGCCAGCAGCCCGGGACAGGGGGTCCGAACAGAGACCCAGTACTTC.

This chain uses TRBV5-4 with TRBJ2-7; the D is unclear. V lost 2 bases, J lost 6 bases, and 12 bases lay in between. Germline-derived CDR1 and CDR2 are SGHNT and YYREEE (reference sequence). The CDR3 is 13 residues long. The CDR3 protein is CASSFHYAGEQYF. The CDR3 region has the DNA TGTGCCAGCAGCTTTCACTATGCCGGCGAGCAGTACTTC.